This T cell receptor (beta chain) was identified during a study of OX40 agonist ivuxolimab in advanced cancers. Study information: Partial responses were recorded for three patients, including one with hepatocellular carcinoma and two with cutaneous melanoma.

This clone was recorded a few times. The protocol was immunoSEQ multiplex PCR, while the TCRdb copy is restricted to in-frame clones and leaves out a portion. The repertoire has approximately 38,000 clones, roughly 82% of them found once; the top ten carry approximately 6.9%. This material consisted of CD4+ or CD8+ T cells sorted from blood, taken in a trial of the OX40 agonist ivuxolimab. This sequence was found in an adult with an advanced solid tumor such as melanoma, head and neck, liver or kidney cancer.

In nucleotides, the CDR3 is TGTGCCAGCAGCTTAGCCCAGGGGGCATCGGAGACCCAGTACTTC. Residues: CASSLAQGASETQYF. This rearrangement joins TRBV7-9 to TRBJ2-5; 8 bases are a match to TRBD1. This CDR3 region has 15 residues. The J segment lost 5 bases and the V segment lost 0 bases, leaving 5 bases of the junction unmatched. The germline V gene encodes CDR1 SEHNR and CDR2 FQNEAQ (reference sequence). The variable domain in full, with the rest retrieved from reference TRBV7-9 and TRBJ2-5, is DTGVSQNPRHKITKRGQNVTFRCDPISEHNRLYWYRQTLGQGPEFLTYFQNEAQLEKSRLLSDRFSAERPKGSFSTLEIQRTEQGDSAMYLCASSLAQGASETQYFGPGTRLLVL.